This T cell receptor (beta chain) emerged from a study of naive and memory T cell subsets. This CDR3 has 15 amino acids. The trim removed 0 bases at V and 4 bases at J, leaving 6 bases unmatched. CDR1 SGDLS and CDR2 YYNGEE come from the germline V gene. In this sample, this clonotype turned up a few times. Its target is not known. An equimolar mix of two oligonucleotides served as the beta constant-region primer for TRBC1 and TRBC2. Nested alpha and beta constant-region primers with the SP2 primer drove four PCR rounds on ligated cDNA. TCRdb re-called the UMI-ligation and nested PCR reads through MiXCR, storing one row per CDR3 protein. Among 140,000 to 150,000 distinct CDR3 sequences listed, 22% were seen once. General study findings and limits: A few larger clonotypes appeared in naive repertoires, especially CD8, possibly memory cells re-expressing CD45RA. From naive to CM, EM and EMRA, diversity decreased and Gini increased.

CD4+ T cell IFNgamma after overnight CMV lysate exposure gave donor CMV status. The sequence came from a human donor in good health. This chain links TRBV9 with TRBJ2-7, with 8 bases identical to TRBD2. The sequencing sample was made of naive CD4+ T cells from blood. CDR3 loop: CASSVGDSGIYEQYF. Written as DNA, the CDR3 is TGTGCCAGCAGCGTAGGTGATAGCGGGATTTACGAGCAGTACTTC.